The next 17 T cell receptor beta chains were all read from a single sample in a study of molecular identifiers for immune sequencing clone quantification. TCRdb recomputed calls from the PCR reads with MiXCR, one row per CDR3 protein. Here the sample spans more than 250,000 distinct CDR3 sequences, 20% to 25% being singletons. The sample consisted of naive CD8+ T cells from blood, with Jurkat cell RNA spiked in. Documented subset: FACS-sorted CD8+CD4-CCR7+CD45RA+ naive T cells. The source of these receptors is a human donor in good health. Some libraries in this study had Jurkat cell RNA spiked in.

This clonotype was seen more than once but under ten times. The chain has TRBV7-9 and TRBJ1-5; D gene ambiguous. The CDR3 totals 13 residues. V gave up 4 bases and J gave up 7 bases, with 11 bases separating them. Germline V CDR1 and CDR2: SEHNR, FQNEAQ (reference sequence). In DNA form, the CDR3 reads TGTGCCAGCAGCTCTACAGTAGAACAGCCCCAGCATTTT. Amino acid sequence: CASSSTVEQPQHF.

This clonotype has a count of ten or more. This chain links TRBV13 with TRBJ2-4; either TRBD1 or TRBD2 may supply D (5 bases each). CDR1 and CDR2 from the germline V gene are PRHDT and FYEKMQ (reference sequence). CDR3 size: 11 residues. V lost 5 bases and J 8 bases, leaving 7 bases between the germline ends. CDR3 sequence (DNA): TGTGCCAGCAGCCTGGGGGACATTCAGTACTTC. It is translated as CASSLGDIQYF. The full variable domain, rest sourced from reference TRBV13 and TRBJ2-4, is AAGVIQSPRHLIKEKRETATLKCYPIPRHDTVYWYQQGPGQDPQFLISFYEKMQSDKGSIPDRFSAQQFSDYHSELNMSSLELGDSALYFCASSLGDIQYFGAGTRLSVL.

As to this clonotype: One end of the junction does not line up with germline, which may come from a read error. V is TRBV14 and J is TRBJ2-7; perhaps TRBD1 as D (7 bases). CDR1 is SGHDN and CDR2 is FVKESK in the germline V gene. The CDR3 covers 14 residues. The CDR3 protein is CAGSFRGALDEQYF. The CDR3 nucleotides are TGTGCCGGCAGCTTCAGGGGGGCCTTAGACGAGCAGTACTTC.

Worth noting for this clonotype: This sequence may be a read error, since a much larger clone differs from it by one base. It is likely a read error, because the conserved phenylalanine at the end of the CDR3 is missing. The chain combines TRBV5-6 with TRBJ1-2, with D possibly matching TRBD1 (6 bases). CDR3 length: 14 residues. Germline V CDR1 and CDR2: SGHDT, YYEEEE. V lost 2 bases and J 3 bases, leaving 11 bases between the germline ends. The CDR3 DNA reads as TGTGCCAGCAGCTTAATACAGGGTCACTATGGCTACACCCTC. Amino acid sequence: CASSLIQGHYGYTL.

This clonotype was detected many times. The chain couples TRBV6-2 or TRBV6-3 to TRBJ1-5, with TRBD1 matching 9 bases. The germline V gene encodes CDR1 MNHEY and CDR2 SVGEGT. With V trimmed by 5 bases and J by 3 bases, 8 bases remained unmatched. The CDR3 contains 16 residues. The CDR3 reads CASSETGTGINQPQHF. The CDR3 coding sequence is TGTGCCAGCAGTGAAACCGGGACAGGGATCAATCAGCCCCAGCATTTT.

This clonotype showed up just a few times. J is TRBJ2-5 and V is TRBV12-3 or TRBV12-4; D may match TRBD1 or TRBD2 (6 bases each). This CDR3 contains 14 residues. V was clipped by 6 bases and J by 4 bases, with 15 bases between them. In DNA form, the CDR3 reads TGTGCCAGCAGCTTCGTGGGGGGCAGAGAGACCCAGTACTTC. Its translation: CASSFVGGRETQYF.

There are many counts of this clonotype. This chain uses TRBV12-3 or TRBV12-4 with TRBJ2-6, with D maybe TRBD2 (5 bases). V dropped 9 bases and J dropped 4 bases, with 7 bases sitting between them. This CDR3 has 12 residues. The CDR3 DNA follows: TGTGCCAGTCTAGCCGGGGCCAACGTCCTGACTTTC. It yields the protein CASLAGANVLTF.

With regard to this clonotype: A clone one base away is much larger, so this may be a read error. This chain uses TRBV18 with TRBJ1-2; D not certain. The CDR3 runs to 13 residues. Trimming stripped 4 bases from V and 3 bases from J, with 9 bases between. CDR1 is KGHSH and CDR2 is LQKENI in the germline V gene. The CDR3 protein is CASSHDKDYGYTF. CDR3 bases: TGTGCCAGCTCACACGATAAGGACTATGGCTACACCTTC. Using reference TRBV18 and TRBJ1-2 for the parts outside the CDR3, the full variable domain is NAGVMQNPRHLVRRRGQEARLRCSPMKGHSHVYWYRQLPEEGLKFMVYLQKENIIDESGMPKERFSAEFPKEGPSILRIQQVVRGDSAAYFCASSHDKDYGYTFGSGTRLTVV.

This clonotype was observed many times. The rearrangement links TRBV5-1 to TRBJ2-2; D not certain. The V gene lost 4 bases and the J gene lost 3 bases, with 7 bases spanning the gap. The CDR3 extends over 13 amino acids. Looked up from germline, CDR1 is SGHRS and CDR2 is YFSETQ. CDR3 coding DNA: TGCGCCAGCAGCCCTTCCGACACCGGGGAGCTGTTTTTT. It specifies CASSPSDTGELFF.

This clonotype appeared many times. The chain has TRBV4-1 and TRBJ1-1; D may be TRBD1 (5 bases). CDR1 MGHRA and CDR2 YSYEKL come from the germline V gene. V lost 1 base and J lost 4, with 13 bases in between. This CDR3 region has 15 residues. The CDR3 is CASSQGLRGLTEAFF. In nucleotides, the CDR3 is TGCGCCAGCAGCCAAGGGCTACGGGGACTCACTGAAGCTTTCTTT.

This clonotype was observed a few times. V usage is TRBV9 and J usage is TRBJ1-1; TRBD1 agrees at 7 bases. Germline V gene sequence: CDR1 SGDLS, CDR2 YYNGEE. Trimming cost V 3 bases and J 5 bases; bases outside gene matches: 10. The CDR3 has 15 amino acids. The CDR3 loop reads CASSGGQAVWTEAFF. The CDR3 DNA reads as TGTGCCAGCAGCGGTGGACAGGCTGTTTGGACTGAAGCTTTCTTT.

This clonotype showed up just a few times. The gene calls are TRBV19 and TRBJ2-3; D gene ambiguous. The germline gives CDR1 LNHDA, CDR2 SQIVND (reference sequence). Deletions cut 4 bases from V and 4 bases from J, with 9 bases between. The CDR3 is made up of 13 amino acids. The CDR3 is CASSKMDSDTQYF. CDR3 DNA sequence: TGTGCCAGTAGTAAGATGGATTCAGATACGCAGTATTTT.

This clonotype was counted many times. The chain carries TRBV2 and TRBJ1-2; 11 nucleotides line up with TRBD1. The V and J ends lost 6 bases and 5 bases, in that order; junction bases with no gene match: 5. The CDR3 contains 14 residues. The germline CDR1 and CDR2 sequences are SNHLY and FYNNEI. The CDR3 here is CASSPGTGGYGYTF. The CDR3, as DNA: TGTGCCAGCAGCCCTGGGACAGGGGGTTATGGCTACACCTTC.

Points on this clonotype: This may come from a read error, since a much larger clone is one base off. The gene calls are TRBV29-1 and TRBJ2-7; D ambiguous. The CDR3 totals 13 residues. V was shortened by 6 bases and J by 0 bases, with 12 bases between the two germline ends. Germline CDR1 is SQVTM and CDR2 is ANQGSEA. CDR3 sequence reads: CSVVKIGSYEQYF. CDR3 nucleotide sequence: TGCAGCGTGGTAAAGATAGGCTCCTACGAGCAGTACTTC.

As regards this clonotype: This could be a read error, since a much larger clone is one nucleotide away. The chain links TRBV5-6 to TRBJ2-3; D ambiguous. With 2 bases removed from V and 4 bases from J, the gap between germline ends came to 5 bases. Germline CDR1 SGHDT, CDR2 YYEEEE. The CDR3 is 12 amino acids. The CDR3 loop is CASSFVADTQYF. As DNA, the CDR3 is TGTGCCAGCAGCTTTGTTGCAGATACGCAGTATTTT.

This clonotype was observed many times. The chain carries TRBV7-9 and TRBJ2-3; D uncertain. The CDR3 loop spans 12 amino acids. Between the trimmed V and J ends, which lost 6 bases and 6 bases, there was a span of 10 bases. Germline values: CDR1 SEHNR, CDR2 FQNEAQ (reference sequence). The CDR3 spells CASRQMADTQYF. CDR3 DNA sequence: TGTGCCAGCAGGCAAATGGCGGATACGCAGTATTTT.

This clonotype showed up many times. In DNA form, the CDR3 reads TGCGCCAGCAGCCAAGATCATTGGAGGATTGGCCGCGGTGAGCAGTTCTTC. Its translation: CASSQDHWRIGRGEQFF. The rearrangement uses TRBV4-3 and TRBJ2-1; D perhaps matches TRBD2 (5 bases). This CDR3 contains 17 residues. Germline V gene lookup returns CDR1 LGHNA and CDR2 YSLEER. V was cut by 0 bases and J by 9 bases, with 21 bases left in between.